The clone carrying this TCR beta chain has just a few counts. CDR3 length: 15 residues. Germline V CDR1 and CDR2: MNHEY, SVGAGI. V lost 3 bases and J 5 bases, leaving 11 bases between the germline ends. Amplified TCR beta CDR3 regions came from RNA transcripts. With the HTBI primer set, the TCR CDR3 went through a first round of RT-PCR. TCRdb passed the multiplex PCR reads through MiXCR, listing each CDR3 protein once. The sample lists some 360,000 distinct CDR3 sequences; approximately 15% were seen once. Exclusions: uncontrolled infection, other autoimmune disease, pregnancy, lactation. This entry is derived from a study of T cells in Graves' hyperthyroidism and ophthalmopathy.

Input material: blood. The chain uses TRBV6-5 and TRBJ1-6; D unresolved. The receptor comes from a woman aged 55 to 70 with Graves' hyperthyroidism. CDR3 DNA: TGTGCCAGCAGTTATTTATCGGATAATAATTCACCCCTCCACTTT. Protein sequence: CASSYLSDNNSPLHF.